This passage covers 20 T cell receptor beta chains from one sample sequenced in a study of cytomegalovirus exposure and HLA in healthy donors. Here immunoSEQ multiplex PCR was the method, and the copy in TCRdb shows in-frame clones only, minus some. The table lists 89,000 or so clones, about 93% of them singletons, with about 1% in the top ten. The material sequenced was PBMCs. Receptors originate from a woman in her twenties or thirties in good health and CMV-seropositive.

The V call is TRBV19, the J call TRBJ2-1; 7 nucleotides line up with TRBD2. CDR1 LNHDA and CDR2 SQIVND come from the germline V gene (reference sequence). This CDR3 has 14 amino acids. V lost 6 bases to trimming and J lost 7 bases; unmatched junction nucleotides: 9. The CDR3, as DNA: TGTGCCAGTAGCTGGAGGGCGGGAGATAATGAGCAGTTCTTC. Its protein is CASSWRAGDNEQFF.

The chain links TRBV5-4 to TRBJ2-7; TRBD1 aligns across 11 bases. CDR1 and CDR2 from the germline V gene are SGHNT and YYREEE (reference sequence). The CDR3 length is 15 residues. V shed 4 bases and J 3 bases; nucleotides not matched to a gene: 6. The CDR3: CASSPGTGGLYEQYF. As DNA, the CDR3 is TGTGCCAGCAGCCCCGGGACAGGGGGTCTCTACGAGCAGTACTTC.

The chain is built from TRBV4-2 and TRBJ2-7, with 10 bases aligning to TRBD1. CDR1 is LGHNA and CDR2 is YNFKEQ in the germline V gene. The trim removed 0 bases at V and 5 bases at J, leaving 10 bases unmatched. CDR3 length equals 17 residues. The CDR3 DNA is TGTGCCAGCAGCCAAGATGGGGTTGGGACAGGGGAGGACGAGCAGTACTTC. Its protein product is CASSQDGVGTGEDEQYF.

The rearrangement uses TRBV6-1 and TRBJ1-2, with D hard to call. The germline V gene encodes CDR1 MNHNS and CDR2 SASEGT. Deletions cut 2 bases from V and 0 bases from J, with 7 bases between. The CDR3 is made up of 14 amino acids. Here the CDR3 reads CASSELTANYGYTF. For the CDR3, the DNA is TGTGCCAGCAGTGAACTAACAGCTAACTATGGCTACACCTTC.

The rearrangement uses TRBV5-6 and TRBJ1-4, with 12 bases fitting TRBD1. The CDR3 spans 14 residues. The V segment lost 4 bases and the J segment 8 bases; nucleotides outside the gene matches: 3. From germline, CDR1 is SGHDT and CDR2 YYEEEE. CDR3 sequence (DNA): TGTGCCAGCAGCATGGGACAGGGGGCAGAAAAACTGTTTTTT. It is translated as CASSMGQGAEKLFF. Drawing the rest from reference TRBV5-6 and TRBJ1-4, the complete variable domain is DAGVTQSPTHLIKTRGQQVTLRCSPKSGHDTVSWYQQALGQGPQFIFQYYEEEERQRGNFPDRFSGHQFPNYSSELNVNALLLGDSALYLCASSMGQGAEKLFFGSGTQLSVL.

The CDR3 DNA is TGCAGTGCCCTAGATAACACTGAAGCTTTCTTT. Translating gives CSALDNTEAFF. The chain uses TRBV20-1 and TRBJ1-1; D remains unclear. The length of the CDR3 is 11 residues. Germline loops: CDR1 DFQATT, CDR2 SNEGSKA (reference sequence). Deletions cut 6 bases from V and 2 bases from J, with 7 bases between.

The J gene is TRBJ2-3, the V gene TRBV4-1, with 10 bases matching TRBD2. Trimming took 0 bases from V and 1 from J; bases not matched to a gene: 4. Germline V gene sequence: CDR1 MGHRA, CDR2 YSYEKL. CDR3 length: 17 amino acids. DNA of the CDR3: TGCGCCAGCAGCCAAGAAGGGACTAGCGTCCGCACAGATACGCAGTATTTT. Translation: CASSQEGTSVRTDTQYF.

The V gene is TRBV7-9, the J gene TRBJ2-2; 10 bases are a match to TRBD2. Germline lookup yields CDR1 SEHNR and CDR2 FQNEAQ (reference sequence). The junction had 8 bases not matched to a gene; V was cut back by 8 bases and J by 5 bases. This CDR3 contains 15 residues. Here the CDR3 reads CASHTGTSVTGELFF. The CDR3 DNA sequence: TGTGCCAGCCATACCGGGACTAGCGTTACCGGGGAGCTGTTTTTT. The full variable domain, completed using reference TRBV7-9 and TRBJ2-2, is DTGVSQNPRHKITKRGQNVTFRCDPISEHNRLYWYRQTLGQGPEFLTYFQNEAQLEKSRLLSDRFSAERPKGSFSTLEIQRTEQGDSAMYLCASHTGTSVTGELFFGEGSRLTVL.

The CDR3 sequence: CASSSRLAGYNEQFF. The CDR3 region has the DNA TGCGCCAGCAGCTCGAGATTAGCGGGCTACAATGAGCAGTTCTTC. This chain links TRBV5-1 with TRBJ2-1, with 7 bases matching TRBD2. Unmatched junction bases numbered 6, after V lost 3 bases and J lost 3 bases. The CDR3 loop spans 15 amino acids. The germline V gene encodes CDR1 SGHRS and CDR2 YFSETQ.

The V and J genes are TRBV14 and TRBJ1-1; possible D gene TRBD1, 6 bases. Germline V gene data show CDR1 as SGHDN and CDR2 as FVKESK. The germline V and J ends were trimmed by 1 base and 4 bases, with 10 bases remaining between them. This CDR3 has 14 amino acids. CDR3 in amino acids: CASSQVQGGTEAFF. The CDR3 bases are TGTGCCAGCAGCCAAGTGCAAGGGGGCACTGAAGCTTTCTTT.

The chain employs TRBV5-8 and TRBJ2-5; 14 positions match TRBD2. Germline V gene lookup returns CDR1 SGHTS and CDR2 YDEGEE. CDR3 length: 18 amino acids. The junction had 8 bases not matched to a gene; V was cut back by 3 bases and J by 1 base. The CDR3: CASSSGLAGVGTQETQYF. The CDR3, as DNA: TGTGCCAGCAGCTCGGGACTAGCGGGAGTTGGCACCCAAGAGACCCAGTACTTC. Combining the CDR3 with reference TRBV5-8 and TRBJ2-5 gives the whole variable domain EAGVTQSPTHLIKTRGQQATLRCSPISGHTSVYWYQQALGLGLQFLLWYDEGEERNRGNFPPRFSGRQFPNYSSELNVNALELEDSALYLCASSSGLAGVGTQETQYFGPGTRLLVL.

This chain uses TRBV5-6 with TRBJ2-7; 9 bases agree with TRBD2. Germline CDR1 is SGHDT and CDR2 is YYEEEE. CDR3 size: 17 residues. J gave up 0 bases and V 3 bases, and 10 bases lay outside the gene matches. CDR3 amino acids: CASSSGASGMHSYEQYF. The CDR3 DNA reads as TGTGCCAGCAGCTCTGGGGCTAGCGGGATGCACTCCTACGAGCAGTACTTC.

V and J are TRBV4-1 and TRBJ1-5, with D perhaps TRBD1 (6 bases). CDR1 and CDR2 (germline): MGHRA, YSYEKL. This CDR3 is 13 amino acids long. Deletions cut 4 bases from V and 7 bases from J, with 11 bases between. In nucleotides, the CDR3 is TGCGCCAGCAGCCTAGGGGGTGCGCAGCCCCAGCATTTT. Translating it yields CASSLGGAQPQHF.

Only one count was recorded for this clone. The chain has TRBV11-2 and TRBJ1-5; possibly TRBD1 for D (5 bases). This CDR3 has 13 residues. The germline V and J ends were trimmed by 5 bases and 5 bases, with 10 bases remaining between them. Germline V CDR1 and CDR2: SGHAT, FQNNGV. The chain's CDR3 is CASSRGDYQPQHF. Here the CDR3 DNA reads TGTGCCAGCAGCCGGGGGGATTATCAGCCCCAGCATTTT.

The gene calls are TRBV28 and TRBJ1-5, with 8 bases matching TRBD1. From germline, CDR1 is MDHEN and CDR2 SYDVKM. The CDR3 length is 14 residues. The J segment lost 3 bases and the V segment lost 6 bases, leaving 4 bases of the junction unmatched. CDR3 protein: CASRQGAPNQPQHF. CDR3 bases: TGTGCCAGCAGGCAGGGGGCACCCAATCAGCCCCAGCATTTT.

The rearrangement uses TRBV27 and TRBJ2-5; 7 bases are shared with TRBD1. CDR3 length: 13 residues. V was pared by 4 bases and J by 6 bases, with 5 bases of the junction left unmatched. Germline V gives CDR1 MNHEY, CDR2 SMNVEV (reference sequence). CDR3 nucleotides: TGTGCCAGCAGTTCGGGACAGAGAAAGACCCAGTACTTC. Amino acid sequence: CASSSGQRKTQYF.

This clone came up once. CDR3 sequence (DNA): TGTGCCAGCAGTTTCACTAGCGGAACTAGCACAGATACGCAGTATTTT. Protein sequence: CASSFTSGTSTDTQYF. The chain combines TRBV28 with TRBJ2-3, with 8 bases lining up with TRBD2. Germline V gene data show CDR1 as MDHEN and CDR2 as SYDVKM. The CDR3 runs to 16 residues. The junction had 5 bases not matched to a gene; V was cut back by 3 bases and J by 0 bases. Full variable domain (remainder filled in from reference TRBV28 and TRBJ2-3): DVKVTQSSRYLVKRTGEKVFLECVQDMDHENMFWYRQDPGLGLRLIYFSYDVKMKEKGDIPEGYSVSREKKERFSLILESASTNQTSMYLCASSFTSGTSTDTQYFGPGTRLTVL.

J is TRBJ2-7 and V is TRBV2; 11 bases agree with TRBD2. Germline-derived CDR1 and CDR2 are SNHLY and FYNNEI. The CDR3 length is 16 residues. The ends lost 5 bases at V and 2 bases at J; junction bases unmatched: 8. For the CDR3, the DNA is TGTGCCAGCAGTAGGATCGGACTAGCGGGTACCTACGAGCAGTACTTC. Its protein product is CASSRIGLAGTYEQYF.

The V gene is TRBV7-9, the J gene TRBJ2-1; a weak D match, TRBD1 (5 bases). Germline loops: CDR1 SEHNR, CDR2 FQNEAQ (reference sequence). V shed 1 base and J shed 3 bases, with 10 bases lying between them. The CDR3 runs 15 residues. The CDR3 DNA reads as TGTGCCAGCAGCTTAGAGGGCAGGGTCTACAATGAGCAGTTCTTC. Its translation: CASSLEGRVYNEQFF.

The J gene is TRBJ2-3, the V gene TRBV9, with 8 bases identical to TRBD1. This CDR3 is built from 15 residues. The germline CDR1 and CDR2 sequences are SGDLS and YYNGEE. V lost 4 bases to trimming and J lost 4 bases; unmatched junction nucleotides: 8. In DNA form, the CDR3 reads TGTGCCAGCAGCCTAGCGACAGGGGAAGCAGATACGCAGTATTTT. Translating it yields CASSLATGEADTQYF. Full variable domain (remainder filled in from reference TRBV9 and TRBJ2-3): DSGVTQTPKHLITATGQRVTLRCSPRSGDLSVYWYQQSLDQGLQFLIQYYNGEERAKGNILERFSAQQFPDLHSELNLSSLELGDSALYFCASSLATGEADTQYFGPGTRLTVL.